These 13 T cell receptor beta chains share one sample of origin, sequenced in a study of T cells in Graves' hyperthyroidism and ophthalmopathy. Researchers took RNA transcripts and amplified the TCR beta CDR3 regions from them. A first-round RT-PCR of the TCR CDR3 used the HTBI primer set. A single record per CDR3 protein comes from TCRdb applying MiXCR to the multiplex PCR reads. The sample has some 500,000 distinct CDR3 sequences, about 16% seen once. Sequenced input: blood. These TCRs come from a woman aged 30 to 39 with Graves' ophthalmopathy.

Notes on this clonotype: A much larger clone differs by one base, so this may be a read error. The chain couples TRBV5-1 to TRBJ2-3, with 12 bases that match TRBD2. CDR3 size: 19 residues. Losses at the gene ends were 5 bases for V and 0 bases for J; bases not matched to a gene: 13. Germline V gene data show CDR1 as SGHRS and CDR2 as YFSETQ. The CDR3 region is CASRRNEIGLAGSTDTQYF. DNA of the CDR3: TGCGCCAGCAGGAGAAATGAGATAGGACTAGCGGGAAGCACAGATACGCAGTATTTT.

This chain uses TRBV11-2 with TRBJ2-1; TRBD1 or TRBD2 may be the D gene (5 bases each). Germline loops: CDR1 SGHAT, CDR2 FQNNGV. Trimming shortened V by 5 bases and J by 3 bases, and 14 bases separated the two germline ends. The CDR3 totals 15 residues. CDR3 DNA sequence: TGTGCCAGCAGCCCCGGGACCCTAATCTACAATGAGCAGTTCTTC. Its protein product is CASSPGTLIYNEQFF. Full variable domain (outside the CDR3, taken from reference TRBV11-2 and TRBJ2-1): EAGVAQSPRYKIIEKRQSVAFWCNPISGHATLYWYQQILGQGPKLLIQFQNNGVVDDSQLPKDRFSAERLKGVDSTLKIQPAKLEDSAVYLCASSPGTLIYNEQFFGPGTRLTVL.

This clonotype was counted ten times or more. The chain employs TRBV6-6 and TRBJ2-7; D ambiguous. The germline gives CDR1 MNHNY, CDR2 SVGAGI (reference sequence). Trimming took off 0 bases at V and 5 bases at J, with 23 bases between the two ends. The CDR3 extends over 18 amino acids. DNA for the CDR3: TGTGCCAGCAGTTACTCGATAGAATGGTCCGGGTTCCCCCACGAGCAGTACTTC. Translation gives CASSYSIEWSGFPHEQYF.

As concerns this clonotype: A much larger clone differs from this one at a single base, so this may be a read error. V and J are TRBV12-3 or TRBV12-4 and TRBJ2-6; no clear D gene. CDR3 size: 16 residues. The CDR3 reads CAGSRYINSGANVLTF. The CDR3, as DNA: TGTGCCGGCAGTCGGTACATCAACTCTGGGGCCAACGTCCTGACTTTC.

Many counts were recorded for this clonotype. V is TRBV28 and J is TRBJ1-3; TRBD1 matches 11 bases. After removal of 5 bases from V and 0 bases from J, the junction contained 9 bases not matched to a gene. Germline V gene data show CDR1 as MDHEN and CDR2 as SYDVKM. This CDR3 contains 18 residues. The CDR3 reads CASSVRDRGFSSGNTIYF. The DNA for the CDR3 is TGTGCCAGCAGTGTCCGGGACAGGGGGTTTTCCTCTGGAAACACCATATATTTT.

This clonotype has at least ten counts. CDR3 sequence: CASSLRALETQYF. The CDR3 DNA reads as TGTGCCAGCAGTTTAAGGGCCCTAGAGACCCAGTACTTC. The genes are TRBV12-3 or TRBV12-4 and TRBJ2-5, with no clear D. V shed 2 bases and J shed 4 bases, with 8 bases lying between them. This CDR3 is built from 13 residues.

The rearrangement links TRBV12-3 or TRBV12-4 to TRBJ1-2; D is ambiguous. The CDR3 has 15 amino acids. Trimming pared 3 bases from V and 4 bases from J, leaving 15 bases between. CDR3 bases: TGTGCCAGCAGTTTTGAGGTGTCCATTCCCTATGGCTACACCTTC. Its translation: CASSFEVSIPYGYTF.

The table lists this clonotype with a few counts. This rearrangement joins TRBV29-1 to TRBJ1-1, with no clear D. The CDR3 consists of 13 residues. Trimming left V 3 bases short and J 1 base short, with 9 bases between. The germline V gene has CDR1 SQVTM and CDR2 ANQGSEA. The CDR3 here is CSVEAHANTEAFF. The CDR3 bases are TGCAGCGTTGAGGCACACGCGAACACTGAAGCTTTCTTT.

The chain combines TRBV7-9 with TRBJ2-3; TRBD2 matches 14 bases. Germline values: CDR1 SEHNR, CDR2 FQNEAQ (reference sequence). The V and J ends lost 5 bases and 6 bases, in that order; junction bases with no gene match: 7. This CDR3 has 16 amino acids. The CDR3 is CASSALTSGRGDTQYF. The CDR3, as DNA: TGTGCCAGCAGCGCCCTGACTAGCGGGAGGGGGGATACGCAGTATTTT. The full variable domain, in which reference TRBV7-9 and TRBJ2-3 provide the parts outside the CDR3, is DTGVSQNPRHKITKRGQNVTFRCDPISEHNRLYWYRQTLGQGPEFLTYFQNEAQLEKSRLLSDRFSAERPKGSFSTLEIQRTEQGDSAMYLCASSALTSGRGDTQYFGPGTRLTVL.

At least ten counts were recorded for this clonotype. CDR3 DNA sequence: TGTGCCAGCAGTGCTACTAGAGCAACTAATGAAAAACTGTTTTTT. The encoded protein is CASSATRATNEKLFF. J is TRBJ1-4 and V is TRBV12-3 or TRBV12-4; D is unresolved. CDR3 length: 15 residues. The V end was cut by 5 bases, the J end by 0 bases, with 10 bases between.

This rearrangement joins TRBV12-3 or TRBV12-4 to TRBJ1-1; no definite D call. This CDR3 is built from 11 residues. The V and J ends lost 5 bases and 11 bases respectively, with 12 bases between them. CDR3 nucleotide sequence: TGTGCCAGCAGTCGGACCCTGGAGGCTTTCTTT. This encodes CASSRTLEAFF.

This clonotype was found a few times. The rearrangement joins TRBV27 to TRBJ2-1; 12 bases are shared with TRBD2. Germline V gene lookup returns CDR1 MNHEY and CDR2 SMNVEV (reference sequence). The CDR3 sequence is 14 residues long. V dropped 6 bases and J dropped 8; count of bases not matched to a gene: 5. The CDR3 nucleotides are TGTGCCAGCAGACTAGCGGGAGGTAAGGATGAGCAGTTCTTC. Translation gives CASRLAGGKDEQFF.

This clonotype was counted a few times. The chain couples TRBV24-1 to TRBJ2-7; 9 nucleotides align to TRBD1. From germline, CDR1 is KGHDR and CDR2 SFDVKD. After removal of 4 bases from V and 4 bases from J, the junction contained 7 bases not matched to a gene. The CDR3 totals 15 residues. CDR3 nucleotide sequence: TGTGCCACCAGTGAATTCGGACAGGGGAAGTACGAGCAGTACTTC. Translating it yields CATSEFGQGKYEQYF.